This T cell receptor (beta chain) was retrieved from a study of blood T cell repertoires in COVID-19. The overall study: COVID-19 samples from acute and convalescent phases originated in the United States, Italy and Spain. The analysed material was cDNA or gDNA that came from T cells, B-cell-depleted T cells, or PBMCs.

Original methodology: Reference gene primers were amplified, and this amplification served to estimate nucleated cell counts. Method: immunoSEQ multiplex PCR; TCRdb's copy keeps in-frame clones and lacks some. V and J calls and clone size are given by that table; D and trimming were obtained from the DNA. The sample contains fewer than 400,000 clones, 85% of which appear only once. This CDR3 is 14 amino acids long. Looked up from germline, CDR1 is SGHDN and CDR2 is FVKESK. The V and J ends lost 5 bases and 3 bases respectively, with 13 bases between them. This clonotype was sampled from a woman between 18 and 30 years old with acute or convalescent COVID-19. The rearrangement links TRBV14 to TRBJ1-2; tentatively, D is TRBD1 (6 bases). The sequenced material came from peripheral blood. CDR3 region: CASSETGTHYGYTF. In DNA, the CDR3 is TGTGCCAGCAGCGAGACCGGGACACACTATGGCTACACCTTC.